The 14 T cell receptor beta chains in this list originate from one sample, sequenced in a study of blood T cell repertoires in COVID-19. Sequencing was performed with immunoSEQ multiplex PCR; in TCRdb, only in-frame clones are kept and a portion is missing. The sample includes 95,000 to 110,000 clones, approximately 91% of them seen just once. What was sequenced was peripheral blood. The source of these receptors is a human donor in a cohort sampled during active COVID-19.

CDR3 in DNA: TGTGCCATCAGTGAGTCCGAGGGACTAGCGGGCCCACAGTTCTTC. Protein product: CAISESEGLAGPQFF. The V call is TRBV10-3, the J call TRBJ2-1; 12 bases align to TRBD2. The ends lost 0 bases at V and 13 bases at J; junction bases unmatched: 7. Germline CDR1 reads ENHRY; CDR2 reads SYGVKD. The CDR3 covers 15 residues.

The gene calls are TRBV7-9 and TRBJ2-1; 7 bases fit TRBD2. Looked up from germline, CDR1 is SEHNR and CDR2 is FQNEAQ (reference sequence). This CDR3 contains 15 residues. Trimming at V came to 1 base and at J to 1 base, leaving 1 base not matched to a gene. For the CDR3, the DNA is TGTGCCAGCAGCTTAGGGCGGGGGTCCTACAATGAGCAGTTCTTC. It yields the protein CASSLGRGSYNEQFF. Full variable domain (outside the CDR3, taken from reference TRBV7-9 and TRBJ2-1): DTGVSQNPRHKITKRGQNVTFRCDPISEHNRLYWYRQTLGQGPEFLTYFQNEAQLEKSRLLSDRFSAERPKGSFSTLEIQRTEQGDSAMYLCASSLGRGSYNEQFFGPGTRLTVL.

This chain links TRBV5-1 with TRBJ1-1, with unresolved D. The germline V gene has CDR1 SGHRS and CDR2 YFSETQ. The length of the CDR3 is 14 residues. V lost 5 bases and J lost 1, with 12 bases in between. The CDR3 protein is CASRTDTWNTEAFF. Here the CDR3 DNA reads TGCGCCAGCAGAACTGACACCTGGAACACTGAAGCTTTCTTT. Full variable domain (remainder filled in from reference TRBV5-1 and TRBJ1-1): KAGVTQTPRYLIKTRGQQVTLSCSPISGHRSVSWYQQTPGQGLQFLFEYFSETQRNKGNFPGRFSGRQFSNSRSEMNVSTLELGDSALYLCASRTDTWNTEAFFGQGTRLTVV.

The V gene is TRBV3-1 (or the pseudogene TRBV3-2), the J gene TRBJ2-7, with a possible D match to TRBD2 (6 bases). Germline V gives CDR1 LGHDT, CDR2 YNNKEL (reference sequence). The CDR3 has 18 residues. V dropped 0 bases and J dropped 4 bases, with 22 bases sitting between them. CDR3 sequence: CASSQDAGRRVIHYEQYF. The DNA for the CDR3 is TGTGCCAGCAGCCAAGATGCGGGGCGGAGGGTGATACATTACGAGCAGTACTTC.

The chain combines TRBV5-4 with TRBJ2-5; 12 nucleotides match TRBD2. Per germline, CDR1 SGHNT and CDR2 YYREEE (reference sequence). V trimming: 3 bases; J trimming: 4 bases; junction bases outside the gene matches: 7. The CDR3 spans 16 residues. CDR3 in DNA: TGTGCCAGCAGCTCCAGACTAGCGGGAGACCCAGAGACCCAGTACTTC. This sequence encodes CASSSRLAGDPETQYF.

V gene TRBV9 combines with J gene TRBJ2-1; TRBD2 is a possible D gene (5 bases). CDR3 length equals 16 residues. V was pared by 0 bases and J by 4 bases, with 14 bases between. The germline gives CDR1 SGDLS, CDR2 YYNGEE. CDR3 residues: CASSVEAAYSYNEQFF. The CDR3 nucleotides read TGTGCCAGCAGCGTAGAAGCGGCTTACAGTTACAATGAGCAGTTCTTC.

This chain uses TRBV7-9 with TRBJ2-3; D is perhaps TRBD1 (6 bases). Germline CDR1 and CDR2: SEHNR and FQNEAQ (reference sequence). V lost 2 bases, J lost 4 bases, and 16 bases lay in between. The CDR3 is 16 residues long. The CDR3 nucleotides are TGTGCCAGCAGCTTAAGAGCAGGGGTAGTGGCAGATACGCAGTATTTT. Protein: CASSLRAGVVADTQYF.

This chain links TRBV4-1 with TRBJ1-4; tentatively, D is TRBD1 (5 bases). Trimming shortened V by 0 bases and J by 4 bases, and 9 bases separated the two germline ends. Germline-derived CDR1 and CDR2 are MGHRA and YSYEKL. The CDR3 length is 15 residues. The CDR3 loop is CASSQDQGGNEKLFF. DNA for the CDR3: TGCGCCAGCAGCCAAGATCAGGGCGGTAATGAAAAACTGTTTTTT.

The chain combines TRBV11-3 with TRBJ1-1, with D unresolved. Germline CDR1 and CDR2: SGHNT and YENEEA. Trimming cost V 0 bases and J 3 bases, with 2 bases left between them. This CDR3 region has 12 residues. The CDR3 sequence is CASSLDDTEAFF. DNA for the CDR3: TGTGCCAGCAGCTTAGACGACACTGAAGCTTTCTTT.

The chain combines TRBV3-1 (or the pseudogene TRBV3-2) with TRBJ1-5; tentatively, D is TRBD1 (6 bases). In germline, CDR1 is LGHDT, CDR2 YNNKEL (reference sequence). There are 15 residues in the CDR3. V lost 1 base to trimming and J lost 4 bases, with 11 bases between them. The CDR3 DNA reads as TGTGCCAGCAGCCAAGGGCACAGGGTAAATCAGCCCCAGCATTTT. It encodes CASSQGHRVNQPQHF.

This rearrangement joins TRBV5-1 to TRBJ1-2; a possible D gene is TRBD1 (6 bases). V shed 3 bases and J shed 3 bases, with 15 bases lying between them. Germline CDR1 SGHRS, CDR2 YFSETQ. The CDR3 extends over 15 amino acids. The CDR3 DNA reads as TGCGCCAGCAGCTCTTCCCCCTCAGGGGACTATGGCTACACCTTC. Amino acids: CASSSSPSGDYGYTF. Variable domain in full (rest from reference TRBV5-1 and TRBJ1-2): KAGVTQTPRYLIKTRGQQVTLSCSPISGHRSVSWYQQTPGQGLQFLFEYFSETQRNKGNFPGRFSGRQFSNSRSEMNVSTLELGDSALYLCASSSSPSGDYGYTFGSGTRLTVV.

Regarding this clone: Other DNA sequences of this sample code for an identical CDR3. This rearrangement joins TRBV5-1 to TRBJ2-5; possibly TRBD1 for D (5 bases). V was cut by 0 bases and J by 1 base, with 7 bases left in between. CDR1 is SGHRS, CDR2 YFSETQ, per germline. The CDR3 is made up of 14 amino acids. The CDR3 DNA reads TGCGCCAGCAGCTTGGGTGACAGCCAAGAGACCCAGTACTTC. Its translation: CASSLGDSQETQYF.

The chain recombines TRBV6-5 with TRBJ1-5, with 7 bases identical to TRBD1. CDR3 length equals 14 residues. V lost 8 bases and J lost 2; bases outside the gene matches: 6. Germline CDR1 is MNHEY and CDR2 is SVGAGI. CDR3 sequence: CASGEGARNQPQHF. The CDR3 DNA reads TGTGCCAGCGGCGAGGGGGCCCGCAATCAGCCCCAGCATTTT.

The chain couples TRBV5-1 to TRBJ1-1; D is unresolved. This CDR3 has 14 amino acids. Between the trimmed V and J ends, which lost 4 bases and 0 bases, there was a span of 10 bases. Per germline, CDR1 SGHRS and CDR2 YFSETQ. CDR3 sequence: CASSGTGMNTEAFF. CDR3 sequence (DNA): TGCGCCAGCAGCGGCACGGGGATGAACACTGAAGCTTTCTTT.